This is a list of T cell receptor beta chains from one sample in a study of neurological immune-mediated disorders. MiXCR, run by TCRdb on the 5' RACE reads, gives a single entry per CDR3 protein. This table holds 45,000 to 50,000 distinct CDR3 sequences, approximately 4.5% found once. Sequencing used PBMCs. The source of these receptors is a woman in her fifties or sixties with multiple sclerosis. CDR3s include the opening cysteine and the closing phenylalanine or tryptophan. A D gene is named only where the DNA matches it firmly. The listing skips clone size in some rows; elsewhere it reads once, few, many or a size class.

J gene: TRBJ2-5
clone size: many
D gene: .
V gene: TRBV6-6
CDR3 DNA: TGTGCCAGCAGTTACTCTGGGTGGGAGACCCAGTACTTC
CDR3 protein: CASSYSGWETQYF

J gene: TRBJ2-5
clone size: .
D gene: .
V gene: TRBV5-1
CDR3 DNA: TGCGCCAGCAGCTTGTGGGGCCGTGAAGAGACCCAGTACTTC
CDR3 protein: CASSLWGREETQYF

J gene: TRBJ2-3
clone size: many
D gene: TRBD2
V gene: TRBV2
CDR3 DNA: TGTGCCAGCACGGCGGTGGCTAGCGGGATCACAGATACGCAGTATTTT
CDR3 protein: CASTAVASGITDTQYF

J gene: TRBJ1-2
clone size: .
D gene: TRBD1
V gene: TRBV6-5
CDR3 DNA: TGTGCCAGCAGCCCTCAGGGGGACTATGGCTACACCTTC
CDR3 protein: CASSPQGDYGYTF

J gene: TRBJ2-3
clone size: many
D gene: .
V gene: TRBV7-2
CDR3 DNA: TGTGCCAGCAGCGCAGGACCGCATCTCACAGATACGCAGTATTTT
CDR3 protein: CASSAGPHLTDTQYF

J gene: TRBJ1-4
clone size: .
D gene: .
V gene: TRBV7-2
CDR3 DNA: TGTGCCAGCAGCTTTAGCTCCTCGTTCGGGGAAAAACTGTTTTTT
CDR3 protein: CASSFSSSFGEKLFF

J gene: TRBJ1-1
clone size: many
D gene: TRBD1
V gene: TRBV20-1
CDR3 DNA: TGCAGTGCCCCCAGGGGGGGCACGAGAACTGAAGCTTTCTTT
CDR3 protein: CSAPRGGTRTEAFF

J gene: TRBJ2-6
clone size: .
D gene: .
V gene: TRBV28
CDR3 DNA: TGTGCCAGCAGTTTACTTCGTTCCTCTGGGGCCAACGTCCTGACTTTC
CDR3 protein: CASSLLRSSGANVLTF

J gene: TRBJ1-2
clone size: many
D gene: TRBD1
V gene: TRBV4-1
CDR3 DNA: TGCGCCAGCAGCCAAGGAATTGGACAGGGATATGGCTACACCTTC
CDR3 protein: CASSQGIGQGYGYTF

J gene: TRBJ2-3
clone size: many
D gene: .
V gene: TRBV9
CDR3 DNA: TGTGCCAGCAGCGTAGATCCGGGAGCCCCGGATACGCAGTATTTT
CDR3 protein: CASSVDPGAPDTQYF

J gene: TRBJ2-1
clone size: many
D gene: .
V gene: TRBV7-9
CDR3 DNA: TGTGCCAGCAGCTCACTAGCTCCCATGAATGAGCAGTTCTTC
CDR3 protein: CASSSLAPMNEQFF

J gene: TRBJ2-2
clone size: .
D gene: TRBD1
V gene: TRBV29-1
CDR3 DNA: TGCAGCGTGCGGACAGGGGGGGCCGGGGAGCTGTTTTTT
CDR3 protein: CSVRTGGAGELFF

J gene: TRBJ2-2
clone size: few
D gene: .
V gene: TRBV3-1
CDR3 DNA: TGTGCCAGCAGCCACCGACTAGCCGGGGAGCTGTTTTTT
CDR3 protein: CASSHRLAGELFF

J gene: TRBJ1-1
clone size: few
D gene: TRBD1
V gene: TRBV5-1
CDR3 DNA: TGCGCCAGCAGCTTGGAAGGGGGCTCTGAAGCTTTCTTT
CDR3 protein: CASSLEGGSEAFF

J gene: TRBJ1-1
clone size: .
D gene: TRBD1
V gene: TRBV19
CDR3 DNA: TGTGCCACCAAACTCACAGGGGATTCTGAAGCTTTCTTT
CDR3 protein: CATKLTGDSEAFF

J gene: TRBJ2-1
clone size: many
D gene: TRBD1
V gene: TRBV9
CDR3 DNA: TGTGCCAGCAGCGTAGGGGCAGGGGGTTACAATGAGCAGTTCTTC
CDR3 protein: CASSVGAGGYNEQFF

J gene: TRBJ2-3
clone size: many
D gene: TRBD2
V gene: TRBV7-9
CDR3 DNA: TGTGCCAGCAGCTCCCAGGGACTAGAGTGGGCAGATACGCAGTATTTT
CDR3 protein: CASSSQGLEWADTQYF

J gene: TRBJ2-2
clone size: .
D gene: .
V gene: TRBV20-1
CDR3 DNA: TGCAGTGCTACGGGGCGAGACACCGGGGAGCTGTTTTTT
CDR3 protein: CSATGRDTGELFF

J gene: TRBJ1-1
clone size: many
D gene: TRBD1
V gene: TRBV12-3/TRBV12-4
CDR3 DNA: TGTGCCAGCAACAAGTGGGACAGCGGATCTTCTGAAGCTTTCTTT
CDR3 protein: CASNKWDSGSSEAFF

J gene: TRBJ2-1
clone size: many
D gene: .
V gene: TRBV20-1
CDR3 DNA: TGCAGTGCCAGAACTGGCTATGAGCAGTTCTTC
CDR3 protein: CSARTGYEQFF

J gene: TRBJ2-7
clone size: many
D gene: .
V gene: TRBV6-2/TRBV6-3
CDR3 DNA: TGTGCCAGCACTAGGGCGAAGGGAGTGGTCGGCGAGCAGTACTTC
CDR3 protein: CASTRAKGVVGEQYF

J gene: TRBJ2-3
clone size: .
D gene: TRBD2
V gene: TRBV28
CDR3 DNA: TGTGCCAGCAGTGGGGGGGGAGATACGCAGTATTTT
CDR3 protein: CASSGGGDTQYF

J gene: TRBJ1-1
clone size: many
D gene: .
V gene: TRBV20-1
CDR3 DNA: TGCAGTGCTAGAGATGGCTCCAACACTGAAGCTTTCTTT
CDR3 protein: CSARDGSNTEAFF

J gene: TRBJ1-2
clone size: few
D gene: TRBD1
V gene: TRBV6-5
CDR3 DNA: TGTGCCAGCAGCCGACTGACAGGGGGACATGGCTACACCTTC
CDR3 protein: CASSRLTGGHGYTF

J gene: TRBJ1-4
clone size: few
D gene: .
V gene: TRBV7-2
CDR3 DNA: TGTGCCAGCAGCTTAGCGAGGGACTCGGAAAAACTGTTTTTT
CDR3 protein: CASSLARDSEKLFF

J gene: TRBJ1-5
clone size: few
D gene: .
V gene: TRBV7-8
CDR3 DNA: TGTGCCAGCAGCAAGAGAGGGCAGCCCCAGCATTTT
CDR3 protein: CASSKRGQPQHF

J gene: TRBJ2-3
clone size: few
D gene: .
V gene: TRBV4-1
CDR3 DNA: TGCGCCAGCAGCCAAGGAACCGGGAGTTTCGGAGATACGCAGTATTTT
CDR3 protein: CASSQGTGSFGDTQYF

J gene: TRBJ1-6
clone size: .
D gene: .
V gene: TRBV3-1
CDR3 DNA: TGTGCCAGCAGCTACTATAGGAGTGATTCACCCCTACACTTT
CDR3 protein: CASSYYRSDSPLHF

J gene: TRBJ2-1
clone size: .
D gene: TRBD2
V gene: TRBV20-1
CDR3 DNA: TGCAGTGCTAGAGAGGCGGGAGGATACAATGAGCAGTTCTTC
CDR3 protein: CSAREAGGYNEQFF

J gene: TRBJ2-1
clone size: many
D gene: TRBD1
V gene: TRBV20-1
CDR3 DNA: TGCAGTGGGACCGGGACAGGGGGATCGGATGAGCAGTTCTTC
CDR3 protein: CSGTGTGGSDEQFF

J gene: TRBJ2-7
clone size: few
D gene: .
V gene: TRBV29-1
CDR3 DNA: TGCAGCGTTGAACACAGCTACGAGCAGTACTTC
CDR3 protein: CSVEHSYEQYF

J gene: TRBJ2-7
clone size: many
D gene: .
V gene: TRBV15
CDR3 DNA: TGTGCCACCAGCAGAGATCGCCGGGGCCCGTTACATAACCGCTACGAGCAGTACTTC
CDR3 protein: CATSRDRRGPLHNRYEQYF

J gene: TRBJ2-1
clone size: many
D gene: .
V gene: TRBV20-1
CDR3 DNA: TGCAGTGCTAGAGGACGTGTCGGGAGCTCCTACAATGAGCAGTTCTTC
CDR3 protein: CSARGRVGSSYNEQFF

J gene: TRBJ2-1
clone size: many
D gene: TRBD2
V gene: TRBV5-1
CDR3 DNA: TGCGCCAGCAGCTTCGGCGGGAGTGTTGGTGAGCAGTTCTTC
CDR3 protein: CASSFGGSVGEQFF

J gene: TRBJ1-4
clone size: many
D gene: TRBD1
V gene: TRBV7-9
CDR3 DNA: TGTGCCAGCGCGGGACAGCAGTTCGAAAAACTGTTTTTT
CDR3 protein: CASAGQQFEKLFF

J gene: TRBJ2-1
clone size: many
D gene: TRBD2
V gene: TRBV7-2
CDR3 DNA: TGTGCCAGCAGCTTAGCCCCCGGGGGGGATGAGCAGTTCTTC
CDR3 protein: CASSLAPGGDEQFF

J gene: TRBJ2-1
clone size: few
D gene: TRBD2
V gene: TRBV4-1
CDR3 DNA: TGCGCCAGCAGCCTCTCAGCGGGGAAGGGATACAATGAGCAGTTCTTC
CDR3 protein: CASSLSAGKGYNEQFF

J gene: TRBJ2-3
clone size: many
D gene: TRBD2
V gene: TRBV5-1
CDR3 DNA: TGCGCCAGCAGCCTAACCCTAGCGGGGAGGACAGATACGCAGTATTTT
CDR3 protein: CASSLTLAGRTDTQYF

J gene: TRBJ2-3
clone size: few
D gene: .
V gene: TRBV7-2
CDR3 DNA: TGTGCCAGCCGTCGTGCTAGCACAGATACGCAGTATTTT
CDR3 protein: CASRRASTDTQYF

J gene: TRBJ2-3
clone size: many
D gene: .
V gene: TRBV20-1
CDR3 DNA: TGCAGTGCTAGAGATCAAACCCTAGATACGCAGTATTTT
CDR3 protein: CSARDQTLDTQYF

J gene: TRBJ1-1
clone size: many
D gene: .
V gene: TRBV15
CDR3 DNA: TGTGCCACCAGCAGAGATATAAGGTCTGAAGCTTTCTTT
CDR3 protein: CATSRDIRSEAFF

J gene: TRBJ2-4
clone size: many
D gene: .
V gene: TRBV3-1
CDR3 DNA: TGTGCCAGCAGCCAAGAGTGGGACCTCGGCAAAAACATTCAGTACTTC
CDR3 protein: CASSQEWDLGKNIQYF

J gene: TRBJ1-1
clone size: many
D gene: TRBD1
V gene: TRBV20-1
CDR3 DNA: TGCAGTGCTAGACCCAGGGGGCTCACTGAAGCTTTCTTT
CDR3 protein: CSARPRGLTEAFF

J gene: TRBJ1-2
clone size: many
D gene: .
V gene: TRBV20-1
CDR3 DNA: TGCAGTGCTAGAGATTTTAAGGGAACTAACTATGGCTACACCTTC
CDR3 protein: CSARDFKGTNYGYTF

J gene: TRBJ1-5
clone size: many
D gene: .
V gene: TRBV29-1
CDR3 DNA: TGCAGCGGGGGGGAGAGTTTGAATCAGCCCCAGCATTTT
CDR3 protein: CSGGESLNQPQHF

J gene: TRBJ2-6
clone size: many
D gene: .
V gene: TRBV5-1
CDR3 DNA: TGCGCCAGCAGCAATCAGGGCGCCGGGGCCAACGTCCTGACTTTC
CDR3 protein: CASSNQGAGANVLTF

J gene: TRBJ1-2
clone size: many
D gene: .
V gene: TRBV6-2/TRBV6-3
CDR3 DNA: TGTGCCAGCAGTTACTCGTCGGCCGTCTATGGCTACACCTTC
CDR3 protein: CASSYSSAVYGYTF

J gene: TRBJ2-1
clone size: many
D gene: TRBD2
V gene: TRBV5-1
CDR3 DNA: TGCGCCAGCAGCTTGGCCAGACTAGCGGGGATCAATGAGCAGTTCTTC
CDR3 protein: CASSLARLAGINEQFF

J gene: TRBJ2-7
clone size: many
D gene: .
V gene: TRBV10-3
CDR3 DNA: TGTGCCTTCAGTACAGGGCACGAGCAGTACTTC
CDR3 protein: CAFSTGHEQYF